The 2 T cell receptor beta chains below were found in one sample sequenced in a study of blood T cell repertoires in COVID-19. Clones were sequenced by immunoSEQ multiplex PCR, and TCRdb holds only the in-frame ones, with some missing. Seen here are 200,000 to 250,000 clones, 70% to 90% observed once, and the top ten hold around 0.85%. The sequenced sample consisted of PBMCs or T cells enriched from blood (not recorded which). The receptor source for this set is a man aged 50 to 60 who had been exposed to COVID-19.

This sequence joins TRBV6-1 and TRBJ1-1, with TRBD1 identical over 7 bases. V lost 3 bases, J lost 1 base, and 5 bases stayed unmatched. Germline V CDR1 and CDR2: MNHNS, SASEGT. The CDR3 sequence is 15 residues long. The CDR3 bases are TGTGCCAGCAGTGAGTCGGGACAGACGAACACTGAAGCTTTCTTT. It codes for CASSESGQTNTEAFF.

The chain couples TRBV5-8 to TRBJ2-7, with 7 bases lining up with TRBD2. The germline CDR1 and CDR2 sequences are SGHTS and YDEGEE. The V segment lost 2 bases and the J segment 6 bases; nucleotides outside the gene matches: 8. The CDR3 contains 14 residues. The chain's CDR3 is CASSLFGRGIEQYV. The CDR3 nucleotides read TGTGCCAGCAGCTTATTCGGGCGGGGGATCGAGCAGTACGTC.